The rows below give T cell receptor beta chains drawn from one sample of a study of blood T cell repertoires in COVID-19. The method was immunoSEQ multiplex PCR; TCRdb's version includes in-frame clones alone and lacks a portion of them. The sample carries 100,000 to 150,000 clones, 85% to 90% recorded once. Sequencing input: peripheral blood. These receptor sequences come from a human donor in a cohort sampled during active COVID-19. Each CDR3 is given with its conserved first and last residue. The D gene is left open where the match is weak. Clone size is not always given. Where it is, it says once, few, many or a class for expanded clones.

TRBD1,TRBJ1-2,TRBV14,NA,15,TGTGCCAGCAGCCACGCTGGGACAGGCGCCCGCGGCTACACCTTC,CASSHAGTGARGYTF
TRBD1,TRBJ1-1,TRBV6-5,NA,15,TGTGCCAGCAGTAGGACAGGGGTGAGATCCACTGAAGCTTTCTTT,CASSRTGVRSTEAFF
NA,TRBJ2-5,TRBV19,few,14,TGTGCCAGTAGTATCCCCTCCCGGGTTGAGACCCAGTACTTC,CASSIPSRVETQYF
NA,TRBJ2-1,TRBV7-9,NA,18,TGTGCCAGCAGCCTGTGGAACAGTTCTAGGGGATTATACAATGAGCAGTTCTTC,CASSLWNSSRGLYNEQFF
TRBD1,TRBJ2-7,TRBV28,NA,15,TGTGCCAGCATGGCCACTGGGACAGGAAACTACGAGCAGTACTTC,CASMATGTGNYEQYF
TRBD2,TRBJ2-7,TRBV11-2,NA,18,TGTGCCAGCAGCTTAGTGGGCCTAGCGGGAGGTAGACGGTTGGAGCAGTACTTC,CASSLVGLAGGRRLEQYF
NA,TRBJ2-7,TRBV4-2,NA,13,TGTGCCAGCAGCCAAGAAGGGGGCTACGAGCAGTACTTC,CASSQEGGYEQYF
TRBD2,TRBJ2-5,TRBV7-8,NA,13,TGTGCCAGCAGCTCCACCGGGGGGGAGACCCAGTACTTC,CASSSTGGETQYF
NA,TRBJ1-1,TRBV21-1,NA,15,TGTGCCAGCAGCAAATGGTCGGGGTTAAACACTGAAGCTTTCTTT,CASSKWSGLNTEAFF
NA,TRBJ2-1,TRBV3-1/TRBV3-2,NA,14,TGTGCCAGCAGCCAAGGAACTAGATACAATGAGCAGTTCTTC,CASSQGTRYNEQFF
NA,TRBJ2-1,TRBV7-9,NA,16,TGTGCCAGCAGCCCAAGGACTGGGAGATCCTACAATGAGCAGTTCTTC,CASSPRTGRSYNEQFF
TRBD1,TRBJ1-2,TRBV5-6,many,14,TGTGCCAGCAGCCAGGGACAGGGGGCGCGTGGCTACACCTTC,CASSQGQGARGYTF
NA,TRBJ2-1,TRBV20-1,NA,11,TGCAGTGCTAGGGTACTCAATGAGCAGTTCTTC,CSARVLNEQFF
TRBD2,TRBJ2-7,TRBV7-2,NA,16,TGTGCCAGCAGTTTCGGACTAGCGGGAGGGCCCTACGAGCAGTACTTC,CASSFGLAGGPYEQYF
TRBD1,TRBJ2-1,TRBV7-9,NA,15,TGTGCCAGCAGCCGGCCGGGACAGGGTCACAATGAGCAGTTCTTC,CASSRPGQGHNEQFF
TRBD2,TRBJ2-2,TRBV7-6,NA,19,TGTGCCAGCAGCTTAGCCCGTGGACTAGCGGGAGTGCACACCGGGGAGCTGTTTTTT,CASSLARGLAGVHTGELFF
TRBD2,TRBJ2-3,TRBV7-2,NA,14,TGTGCCAGCAGCAAAGGACTAGCGACAGATACGCAGTATTTT,CASSKGLATDTQYF
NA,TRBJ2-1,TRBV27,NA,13,TGTGCCAGCAGTTGGGGGGGCAGGTATGAGCAGTTCTTC,CASSWGGRYEQFF
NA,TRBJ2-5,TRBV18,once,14,TGTGCCAGCTCACCAGGGGCGCGGTATGAGACCCAGTACTTC,CASSPGARYETQYF
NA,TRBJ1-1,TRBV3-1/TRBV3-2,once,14,TGTGCCAGCAGCCGTTTGGTCGGGAACACTGAAGCTTTCTTT,CASSRLVGNTEAFF
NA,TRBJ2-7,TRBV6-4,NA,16,TGTGCCAGCAGTGACTTTCCGGGACTCCCTCCCTACGAGCAGTACTTC,CASSDFPGLPPYEQYF
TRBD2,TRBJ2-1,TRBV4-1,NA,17,TGCGCCAGCAGCCAAGAAGGAAGCGGGAGGCCCTGGGATGAGCAGTTCTTC,CASSQEGSGRPWDEQFF
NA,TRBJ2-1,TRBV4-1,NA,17,TGCGCCAGCAGCCAAGCGTTCCCTATTCCATCCTACAATGAGCAGTTCTTC,CASSQAFPIPSYNEQFF
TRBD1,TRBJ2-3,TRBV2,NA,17,TGTGCCAGCAGGAGGGGGCCAGGGCCAACGGTGACAGATACGCAGTATTTT,CASRRGPGPTVTDTQYF
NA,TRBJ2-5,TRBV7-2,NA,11,TGTGCCAGCAGCCAACAAGAGACCCAGTACTTC,CASSQQETQYF
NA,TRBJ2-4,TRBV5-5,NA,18,TGTGCCAGCAGCTCCCTAGCCCGGTACAAGCTAGCCAAAAACATTCAGTACTTC,CASSSLARYKLAKNIQYF
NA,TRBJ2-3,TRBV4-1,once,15,TGCGCCAGCAGCTCCCAACGGGGGGCAGGAGATACGCAGTATTTT,CASSSQRGAGDTQYF
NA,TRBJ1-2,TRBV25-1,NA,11,TGTGCCAGCAGGCGGGAGTTAGGCTACACCTTC,CASRRELGYTF
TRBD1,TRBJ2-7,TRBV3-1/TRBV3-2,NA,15,TGTGCCAGCAGCCAGGGACAGGGGGGAATTCGGGAGCAGTACTTC,CASSQGQGGIREQYF
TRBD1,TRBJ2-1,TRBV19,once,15,TGTGCCAGTAGTGTGGGACAGGGCTCCTACAATGAGCAGTTCTTC,CASSVGQGSYNEQFF
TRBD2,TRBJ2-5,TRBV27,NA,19,TGTGCCAGCAGTACGATCCCCGGGCTAGCGGGAGGGCCTAGGGAGACCCAGTACTTC,CASSTIPGLAGGPRETQYF
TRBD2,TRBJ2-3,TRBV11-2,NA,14,TGTGCCAGCAGCCTACAAACTAGCGGGAGAGGGAAGTATTTT,CASSLQTSGRGKYF
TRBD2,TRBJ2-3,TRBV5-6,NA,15,TGTGCCAGCAGCCCCGGGACTAGCGCAACAGATACGCAGTATTTT,CASSPGTSATDTQYF
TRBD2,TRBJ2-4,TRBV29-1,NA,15,TGCAGCGTTGTTGGTGGGCGGGAGGGTCAAAACATTCAGTACTTC,CSVVGGREGQNIQYF
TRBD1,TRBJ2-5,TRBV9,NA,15,TGTGCCAGCAGCGTAGAAGGGACAGGGAAAGAGACCCAGTACTTC,CASSVEGTGKETQYF
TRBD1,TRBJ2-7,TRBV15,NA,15,TGTGCCACCAGCAGGGGGGACAGGGACCTATACGAGCAGTACTTC,CATSRGDRDLYEQYF
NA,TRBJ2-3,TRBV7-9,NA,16,TGTGCCAGCAGCTTAGGGTGGGAGTCCCTCACAGATACGCAGTATTTT,CASSLGWESLTDTQYF
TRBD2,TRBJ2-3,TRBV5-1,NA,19,TGCGCCAGCAGCTCCGCGATCGCCTATCGGCGGGGGATCACAGATACGCAGTATTTT,CASSSAIAYRRGITDTQYF
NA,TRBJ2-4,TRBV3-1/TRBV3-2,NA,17,TGTGCCAGCAGCCAAGGGTGGGCAGGGCAAACCAAAAACATTCAGTACTTC,CASSQGWAGQTKNIQYF
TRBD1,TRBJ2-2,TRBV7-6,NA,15,TGTGCCAGCAGCGTAGAGACAGGGTCCACCGGGGAGCTGTTTTTT,CASSVETGSTGELFF
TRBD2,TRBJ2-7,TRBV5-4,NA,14,TGTGCCAGCAGCACTAGCGGAGACTCCTACGAGCAGTACTTC,CASSTSGDSYEQYF
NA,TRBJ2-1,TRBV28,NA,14,TGTGCCAGCAGCACTTCCGGGACTTACAATGAGCAGTTCTTC,CASSTSGTYNEQFF
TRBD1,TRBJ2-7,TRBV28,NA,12,TGTGCCAGCAGGGGACAGGTCTACGAGCAGTACTTC,CASRGQVYEQYF
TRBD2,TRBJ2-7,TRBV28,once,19,TGTGCCAGCGCGACGGCGGGAGAATCAAGATTGGGGGTCCCCTACGAGCAGTACTTC,CASATAGESRLGVPYEQYF
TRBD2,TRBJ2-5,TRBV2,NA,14,TGTGCCAGCAGGGAGACTAGCGGACAAGAGACCCAGTACTTC,CASRETSGQETQYF
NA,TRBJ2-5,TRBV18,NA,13,TGTGCCAGCTCACTTGGCAACCAAGAGACCCAGTACTTC,CASSLGNQETQYF
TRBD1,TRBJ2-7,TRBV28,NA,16,TGTGCCAGCAGTTCCCACCTAGGACAGGGCTCCTACGAGCAGTACTTC,CASSSHLGQGSYEQYF
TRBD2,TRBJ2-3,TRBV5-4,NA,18,TGTGCCAGCAGCTTGTACAGCGGGGGGGGGTACGGCACAGATACGCAGTATTTT,CASSLYSGGGYGTDTQYF
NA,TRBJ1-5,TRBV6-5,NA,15,TGTGCCAGCTCACCCCCTCCGGGGGGTGGTCAGCCCCAGCATTTT,CASSPPPGGGQPQHF
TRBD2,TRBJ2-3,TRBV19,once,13,TGTGCCTCGCTAGCGGGAGATACAGATACGCAGTATTTT,CASLAGDTDTQYF
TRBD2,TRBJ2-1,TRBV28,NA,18,TGTGCCAGCAGTCCCGGGACTAGCGGGAGGCGCTCCTACAATGAGCAGTTCTTC,CASSPGTSGRRSYNEQFF
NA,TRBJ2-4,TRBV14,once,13,TGTGCCAGCAGCCAAGTTGTGGCCAACATTCAGTACTTC,CASSQVVANIQYF